One and the same sample provided the 29 T cell receptor beta chains below, sequenced in a study of T cell responses to AZD1222 COVID-19 vaccine. Clones were sequenced by immunoSEQ multiplex PCR, and TCRdb holds only the in-frame ones, with some missing. The sample shows more than 140,000 clones, just over 90% of them seen only once. Sequences were derived from peripheral blood, sampled on day 0 of MenACWY control vaccination. These receptors were collected from an adult in good health.

The chain combines TRBV6-6 with TRBJ2-7, with D tentatively TRBD1 or TRBD2 (5 bases each). The CDR3 contains 16 residues. Trimming left V 6 bases short and J 5 bases short, with 23 bases between. Per germline, CDR1 MNHNY and CDR2 SVGAGI (reference sequence). In nucleotides, the CDR3 is TGTGCCAGCAGCCCTAACCAGGGATCTAGGCGGGACGAGCAGTACTTC. It specifies CASSPNQGSRRDEQYF.

The chain links TRBV7-2 to TRBJ2-5; D remains ambiguous. V dropped 2 bases and J dropped 4 bases, with 11 bases sitting between them. In germline, CDR1 is SGHTA, CDR2 FQGNSA. The CDR3 is 14 residues long. This chain's CDR3 is CASSLSRVLETQYF. CDR3 bases: TGTGCCAGCAGCTTAAGCCGGGTATTAGAGACCCAGTACTTC. Supplemented by reference TRBV7-2 and TRBJ2-5, the full variable domain reads GAGVSQSPSNKVTEKGKDVELRCDPISGHTALYWYRQSLGQGLEFLIYFQGNSAPDKSGLPSDRFSAERTGGSVSTLTIQRTQQEDSAVYLCASSLSRVLETQYFGPGTRLLVL.

The V call is TRBV4-1, the J call TRBJ1-6; D is perhaps TRBD1 (5 bases). In germline, CDR1 is MGHRA, CDR2 YSYEKL. Trimming left V 4 bases short and J 7 bases short, with 8 bases between. This CDR3 has 13 residues. In nucleotides, the CDR3 is TGCGCCAGCAGCCCGACAGAGAATTCACCCCTCCACTTT. Translating it yields CASSPTENSPLHF.

The CDR3 DNA follows: TGTGCCAGCAGCGTTGGACAGGGGAGGGGGACTAATGAAAAACTGTTTTTT. This codes for CASSVGQGRGTNEKLFF. The chain recombines TRBV7-9 with TRBJ1-4; the match to TRBD1 covers 9 bases. Losses at the gene ends were 5 bases for V and 2 bases for J; bases not matched to a gene: 9. Germline V CDR1 and CDR2: SEHNR, FQNEAQ (reference sequence). This CDR3 contains 17 residues. The whole variable domain, filled in from reference TRBV7-9 and TRBJ1-4, reads DTGVSQNPRHKITKRGQNVTFRCDPISEHNRLYWYRQTLGQGPEFLTYFQNEAQLEKSRLLSDRFSAERPKGSFSTLEIQRTEQGDSAMYLCASSVGQGRGTNEKLFFGSGTQLSVL.

The V call is TRBV7-3, the J call TRBJ2-5; 8 nucleotides agree with TRBD2. Germline-derived CDR1 and CDR2 are SGHTA and FQGTGA. The CDR3 has 13 residues. The V and J ends lost 5 bases and 4 bases, in that order; junction bases with no gene match: 3. The CDR3: CASSPSGGETQYF. The CDR3 DNA follows: TGTGCCAGCAGCCCAAGCGGGGGAGAGACCCAGTACTTC.

The chain recombines TRBV9 with TRBJ2-5; 7 bases align to TRBD2. The V and J ends lost 10 bases and 12 bases, in that order; junction bases with no gene match: 9. The CDR3 contains 10 residues. Germline V gene data show CDR1 as SGDLS and CDR2 as YYNGEE. CDR3 sequence reads: CAGKAGPEYF. CDR3 DNA: TGTGCCGGGAAAGCGGGGCCGGAGTACTTC.

In nucleotides, the CDR3 is TGTGCCAGCAGCCCCGGGACTCCTCAGCCCCAGCATTTT. It specifies CASSPGTPQPQHF. V and J are TRBV27 and TRBJ1-5; tentative D call: TRBD1 (5 bases). Germline CDR1 is MNHEY and CDR2 is SMNVEV (reference sequence). Trimming stripped 6 bases from V and 6 bases from J, with 12 bases between. This CDR3 has 13 residues.

There are a few counts of this clone. The DNA of the CDR3 is TGTGCCAGCTCACCATCGTCGGGGGATGAAAAACTGTTTTTT. It encodes CASSPSSGDEKLFF. This chain connects TRBV18 to TRBJ1-4, with a possible D match to TRBD1 (5 bases). The V end lost 2 bases, the J end lost 6 bases, and 10 bases lay between the germline ends. The germline V gene has CDR1 KGHSH and CDR2 LQKENI. This CDR3 has 14 residues.

The chain is built from TRBV19 and TRBJ1-2; D is possibly TRBD1 (5 bases). Trimming stripped 3 bases from V and 2 bases from J, with 13 bases between. The CDR3 totals 15 residues. Germline V gene lookup returns CDR1 LNHDA and CDR2 SQIVND (reference sequence). The CDR3 loop reads CASSISGGGNYGYTF. In nucleotides, the CDR3 is TGTGCCAGTAGTATCTCCGGGGGGGGAAACTATGGCTACACCTTC.

In the case of this clone: Other nucleotide sequences from this sample produce the same CDR3. The V and J genes are TRBV19 and TRBJ1-1, with D possibly matching TRBD1 (6 bases). Trimming stripped 3 bases from V and 4 bases from J, with 12 bases between. This CDR3 spans 14 amino acids. The V gene's germline CDR1 is LNHDA and CDR2 SQIVND (reference sequence). The CDR3 loop is CASSIGGGGTEAFF. The CDR3 region has the DNA TGTGCCAGTAGTATCGGGGGCGGTGGCACTGAAGCTTTCTTT. The full variable domain, with the rest looked up from reference TRBV19 and TRBJ1-1, is DGGITQSPKYLFRKEGQNVTLSCEQNLNHDAMYWYRQDPGQGLRLIYYSQIVNDFQKGDIAEGYSVSREKKESFPLTVTSAQKNPTAFYLCASSIGGGGTEAFFGQGTRLTVV.

This clone appeared once. This chain connects TRBV2 to TRBJ2-2; 10 bases are shared with TRBD2. The CDR3 runs to 15 residues. CDR1 and CDR2 (germline): SNHLY, FYNNEI. V was clipped by 9 bases and J by 6 bases; unmatched bases: 10. The CDR3 DNA sequence: TGTGCCAGTAAGGGCCTAGCGGGAGCGTCCGGGGAGCTGTTTTTT. Translation gives CASKGLAGASGELFF.

This clone was picked up one time. The rearrangement links TRBV2 to TRBJ1-2; D is perhaps TRBD1 (5 bases). V lost 6 bases and J 8 bases, leaving 19 bases between the germline ends. This CDR3 has 14 amino acids. Germline loops: CDR1 SNHLY, CDR2 FYNNEI. CDR3 residues: CASSPQSQGYGYTF. The CDR3 nucleotides are TGTGCCAGCAGCCCCCAGTCGCAGGGCTACGGCTACACCTTC.

Regarding this clone: Other DNA sequences of this sample code for an identical CDR3. This chain joins TRBV18 and TRBJ1-1; maybe TRBD1 (5 bases). V gave up 3 bases and J gave up 4 bases, with 6 bases separating them. The CDR3 sequence is 12 residues long. Germline CDR1 reads KGHSH; CDR2 reads LQKENI. CDR3 region: CASSPQGTEAFF. In DNA, the CDR3 is TGTGCCAGCTCACCTCAGGGCACTGAAGCTTTCTTT.

The chain is built from TRBV19 and TRBJ1-5; D not resolved. V was clipped by 3 bases and J by 0 bases, with 9 bases between them. This CDR3 contains 15 residues. Looked up from germline, CDR1 is LNHDA and CDR2 is SQIVND (reference sequence). CDR3 sequence reads: CASSMMVGSNQPQHF. CDR3 sequence (DNA): TGTGCCAGTAGTATGATGGTGGGTAGCAATCAGCCCCAGCATTTT.

This sequence joins TRBV11-2 and TRBJ1-1; 7 positions match TRBD1. CDR1 is SGHAT and CDR2 is FQNNGV in the germline V gene. Trimming at V came to 0 bases and at J to 4 bases, leaving 14 bases not matched to a gene. The CDR3 covers 18 residues. CDR3 sequence reads: CASSLDRSGGGIATEAFF. The CDR3 coding sequence is TGTGCCAGCAGCTTAGATCGGTCAGGGGGAGGAATTGCCACTGAAGCTTTCTTT.

The chain employs TRBV6-6 and TRBJ1-2; weak D call: TRBD1 (6 bases). This CDR3 has 15 amino acids. Germline V lookup: CDR1 MNHNY, CDR2 SVGAGI (reference sequence). V dropped 5 bases and J dropped 5 bases, with 18 bases sitting between them. CDR3 nucleotide sequence: TGTGCCAGCAGTCATACTACAGGGTTCTCGTATGGCTACACCTTC. It is translated as CASSHTTGFSYGYTF.

The chain recombines TRBV5-1 with TRBJ1-1; 7 bases agree with TRBD1. Trimming removed 4 bases from V and 3 bases from J; junction bases left unmatched: 6. The germline CDR1 and CDR2 sequences are SGHRS and YFSETQ. This CDR3 comprises 14 residues. The CDR3 coding sequence is TGCGCCAGCAGCCCAGGGGGAGAAGACACTGAAGCTTTCTTT. Translated: CASSPGGEDTEAFF.

The chain employs TRBV6-5 and TRBJ2-3, with D tentatively TRBD1 (5 bases). Per germline, CDR1 MNHEY and CDR2 SVGAGI. The germline V and J ends were trimmed by 0 bases and 0 bases, with 7 bases remaining between them. This CDR3 has 15 residues. The CDR3 loop is CASSYSGVSTDTQYF. CDR3 in DNA: TGTGCCAGCAGTTACTCAGGGGTTAGCACAGATACGCAGTATTTT.

This clone was detected a few times. The chain is built from TRBV7-9 and TRBJ1-3; D call uncertain. V lost 2 bases to trimming and J lost 1 base, with 15 bases between them. CDR3 length: 17 residues. Germline assignment: CDR1 SEHNR and CDR2 FQNEAQ (reference sequence). CDR3 nucleotide sequence: TGTGCCAGCAGCTTACTTAATCGGCCCCGGTCTGGAAACACCATATATTTT. Translating it yields CASSLLNRPRSGNTIYF.

The V gene is TRBV7-2, the J gene TRBJ2-2; D remains unclear. V lost 0 bases, J lost 1 base, and 3 bases lay in between. Germline V gives CDR1 SGHTA, CDR2 FQGNSA. The CDR3 sequence is 14 residues long. The CDR3 DNA reads as TGTGCCAGCAGCTTAGCAGGGAACACCGGGGAGCTGTTTTTT. It specifies CASSLAGNTGELFF.

This chain connects TRBV19 to TRBJ1-1; 9 positions agree with TRBD1. CDR1 LNHDA and CDR2 SQIVND come from the germline V gene (reference sequence). With V trimmed by 4 bases and J by 1 base, 10 bases remained unmatched. The CDR3 has 17 residues. The CDR3 coding sequence is TGTGCCAGTAGTAGAATTTCATGGACAGGGGAGAACACTGAAGCTTTCTTT. Translating gives CASSRISWTGENTEAFF.

This sequence joins TRBV19 and TRBJ1-5; unclear D gene. In germline, CDR1 is LNHDA, CDR2 SQIVND (reference sequence). This CDR3 has 15 amino acids. Between the trimmed V and J ends, which lost 6 bases and 7 bases, there was a span of 19 bases. For the CDR3, the DNA is TGTGCCAGTAGACTTGAGGGTGTTCGGGTCCAGCCCCAGCATTTT. Its translation: CASRLEGVRVQPQHF.

V is TRBV10-3 and J is TRBJ1-4, with a weak D call TRBD1 (5 bases). Looked up from germline, CDR1 is ENHRY and CDR2 is SYGVKD. V lost 5 bases and J lost 3, with 10 bases in between. This CDR3 spans 14 amino acids. The CDR3 nucleotides read TGTGCCATCAGTAGGGGCAGGTCTAATGAAAAACTGTTTTTT. Its translation: CAISRGRSNEKLFF.

A few counts support this clone. The chain combines TRBV7-9 with TRBJ1-6; D may be TRBD1 (5 bases). With 5 bases removed from V and 4 bases from J, the gap between germline ends came to 15 bases. The CDR3 runs to 16 residues. The germline gives CDR1 SEHNR, CDR2 FQNEAQ (reference sequence). Here the CDR3 DNA reads TGTGCCAGCAGCAAAGGGACGGTCGAATATAATTCACCCCTCCACTTT. Translation: CASSKGTVEYNSPLHF.

In DNA, the CDR3 is TGCGCCAGCAGCTCCCAGGGAGGGGGAGGCACTGAAGCTTTCTTT. Its translation: CASSSQGGGGTEAFF. V gene TRBV5-1 combines with J gene TRBJ1-1; maybe TRBD1 (6 bases). CDR1 is SGHRS, CDR2 YFSETQ, per germline. Trimming removed 3 bases from V and 4 bases from J, with 16 bases in between. This CDR3 spans 15 amino acids.

The V gene is TRBV28, the J gene TRBJ2-7; possible D gene TRBD1, 6 bases. V dropped 7 bases and J dropped 9 bases, with 16 bases sitting between them. CDR1 is MDHEN and CDR2 is SYDVKM in the germline V gene. The CDR3 covers 12 residues. In DNA form, the CDR3 reads TGTGCCAGCAACATTCCCACAGGGACGCAGTACTTC. The encoded protein is CASNIPTGTQYF.

This chain connects TRBV9 to TRBJ2-1; 10 bases match TRBD2. This CDR3 comprises 16 residues. V gave up 0 bases and J gave up 5 bases; unmatched junction bases: 5. Germline-derived CDR1 and CDR2 are SGDLS and YYNGEE. The CDR3 here is CASSVELAGANNEQFF. In DNA, the CDR3 is TGTGCCAGCAGCGTAGAGCTAGCGGGGGCTAACAATGAGCAGTTCTTC.

The chain joins TRBV19 to TRBJ1-1; a weak D match, TRBD1 (5 bases). CDR1 and CDR2 from the germline V gene are LNHDA and SQIVND (reference sequence). This CDR3 spans 14 amino acids. V lost 3 bases and J lost 6, with 14 bases in between. The CDR3 sequence is CASSILLGVAEAFF. For the CDR3, the DNA is TGTGCCAGTAGTATCCTATTGGGGGTGGCTGAAGCTTTCTTT.

The chain uses TRBV5-6 and TRBJ1-3; possible D gene TRBD1, 5 bases. From germline, CDR1 is SGHDT and CDR2 YYEEEE. The length of the CDR3 is 15 residues. With 4 bases removed from V and 5 bases from J, the gap between germline ends came to 16 bases. The CDR3 loop reads CASSPRPWGRNTIYF. In DNA, the CDR3 is TGTGCCAGCAGCCCCCGCCCCTGGGGCCGAAACACCATATATTTT.